The rows below give T cell receptor beta chains drawn from one sample of a study of blood T cell repertoires in COVID-19. Some clones are missing from TCRdb's copy, which holds only in-frame ones; the method was immunoSEQ multiplex PCR. The data contain around 150,000 clones, more than 80% of them singletons. The sample taken for sequencing was peripheral blood. These receptors came from a woman aged 60-75 years with COVID-19, enrolled during active disease. CDR3s include the opening cysteine and the closing phenylalanine or tryptophan. D genes are given only for firm matches. Expanded clones are given a class, and other clones once, few, many or no size at all.

cdr3_nt	cdr3_aa	v_call	j_call	d_call	clone_size	cdr3_length
TGTGCCAGCTCACCTGCAGGGACAGGGTACAACTATGGCTACACCTTC	CASSPAGTGYNYGYTF	TRBV18	TRBJ1-2	TRBD1	-	16
TGCGCCAGCAGCTTGGACGGCGCCCGGGATCAGCCCCAGCATTTT	CASSLDGARDQPQHF	TRBV5-1	TRBJ1-5	-	-	15
TGTGCCAGCTCACCAGGGGACAATGTCTATGGCTACACCTTC	CASSPGDNVYGYTF	TRBV18	TRBJ1-2	-	-	14
TGTGCCAGCAGTCCGGCTCCGGGACTAGCGGGGATGAACACCGGGGAGCTGTTTTTT	CASSPAPGLAGMNTGELFF	TRBV6-6	TRBJ2-2	TRBD2	-	19
TGCGCCAGCAGCCAAGATTTCACAGGGGTCGTAACAGATACGCAGTATTTT	CASSQDFTGVVTDTQYF	TRBV4-3	TRBJ2-3	TRBD1	-	17
TGTGCCAGCAGTTACACACTGGGCACCTCCTACGAGCAGTACTTC	CASSYTLGTSYEQYF	TRBV6-5	TRBJ2-7	-	-	15
TGTGCCAGTAGTATTGGCAGGGAACCCCTCCACTTT	CASSIGREPLHF	TRBV19	TRBJ1-6	-	-	12
TGTGCCAGTAGTCCTCGGACAGCGTATAACTATGGCTACACCTTC	CASSPRTAYNYGYTF	TRBV19	TRBJ1-2	-	-	15
TGCGCCAGCAGCCTACCCGGCTCGGACAGGGCCTACGAGCAGTACTTC	CASSLPGSDRAYEQYF	TRBV4-3	TRBJ2-7	TRBD1	-	16
TGTGCCAGTACCACTATAGGTGGCAGTGGCTACACCTTC	CASTTIGGSGYTF	TRBV19	TRBJ1-2	-	-	13
TGTGCCAGCAACCCAGGGGGGCGTGGAAACACCATATATTTT	CASNPGGRGNTIYF	TRBV9	TRBJ1-3	TRBD1	-	14
TGTGCCAGCAGCCGACAGGGCGACGGCTACACCTTC	CASSRQGDGYTF	TRBV11-3	TRBJ1-2	TRBD1	-	12
TGTGCCAGCAGCTTAATAGGGGTTAATGAAAAACTGTTTTTT	CASSLIGVNEKLFF	TRBV7-9	TRBJ1-4	-	once	14
TGTGCCAGCAGTTGGACAGACTACCAAGAGACCCAGTACTTC	CASSWTDYQETQYF	TRBV6-5	TRBJ2-5	-	-	14
TGTGCCAGCAGCGAAAGGACAGGGAACACTGAAGCTTTCTTT	CASSERTGNTEAFF	TRBV7-2	TRBJ1-1	TRBD1	-	14
TGCGCCAGCAGCTCGGAAGGGAGGAGGCCAGATACGCAGTATTTT	CASSSEGRRPDTQYF	TRBV5-1	TRBJ2-3	-	-	15
TGCGCCAGCAGCCAAGTACAGGGAAGGGCTGAAGCTTTCTTT	CASSQVQGRAEAFF	TRBV4-3	TRBJ1-1	-	-	14
TGTGCCAGCGGAGACGGGGATAGGGCTTTCTTT	CASGDGDRAFF	TRBV12-3/TRBV12-4	TRBJ1-1	-	-	11
TGTGCCAGCAGCGCAACAGGGGACAGCAGTCGGGGCTACACCTTC	CASSATGDSSRGYTF	TRBV9	TRBJ1-2	TRBD1	few	15
TGTGCCAGCAGTTCACGGACAGGGTCGAACACCGGGGAGCTGTTTTTT	CASSSRTGSNTGELFF	TRBV2	TRBJ2-2	TRBD1	-	16
TGTGCCAGTAGTATAGCGGAGCCTGGAAACACCATATATTTT	CASSIAEPGNTIYF	TRBV19	TRBJ1-3	-	-	14
TGTGCCAGCTCACCACCGGGGGGGCTGGGGAACACTGAAGCTTTCTTT	CASSPPGGLGNTEAFF	TRBV18	TRBJ1-1	-	once	16
TGTGCCAGCAGCTTAGCAGACCCGCGGGTAATCGGGGAGCTGTTTTTT	CASSLADPRVIGELFF	TRBV7-2	TRBJ2-2	-	-	16
TGTGCCAGCAGTGCCGGGACAGCAAACTATGGCTACACCTTC	CASSAGTANYGYTF	TRBV6-4	TRBJ1-2	TRBD1	-	14
TGTGCCAGCAGGCGAGGGGGTGCAGGGGGCTATGATTCACCCCTCCACTTT	CASRRGGAGGYDSPLHF	TRBV6-6	TRBJ1-6	TRBD1	once	17
TGCGCCAGGGGGCTCGGAGCTGAAGCTTTCTTT	CARGLGAEAFF	TRBV20-1	TRBJ1-1	TRBD1	-	11
TGTGCCAGCAGCTTGGTGGGACAGGGGGGTTCACCCCTCCACTTT	CASSLVGQGGSPLHF	TRBV5-6	TRBJ1-6	TRBD1	-	15
TGTGCCAGCAGCTTGGCGGACAGGGCGATAACTGAAGCTTTCTTT	CASSLADRAITEAFF	TRBV5-4	TRBJ1-1	TRBD1	-	15
TGTGCCAGCAGTCAACCCCCCGGGACAGCGCTTTCTGAAGCTTTCTTT	CASSQPPGTALSEAFF	TRBV3-1/TRBV3-2	TRBJ1-1	TRBD1	-	16
TGCGCCAGCAGCCAAGATGGAGAAGAGACCCAGTACTTC	CASSQDGEETQYF	TRBV4-3	TRBJ2-5	-	once	13
TGTGCCATCAGGTATAGAGAGTCCCAAGAAGCTTTCTTT	CAIRYRESQEAFF	TRBV10-3	TRBJ1-1	-	-	13
TGTGCCAGCAGCCCCGGGAGGGATGGCCAGCCCCAGCATTTT	CASSPGRDGQPQHF	TRBV6-5	TRBJ1-5	-	-	14
TGTGCCAGCAGCCAATGGGACACCAGCTATGGCTACACCTTC	CASSQWDTSYGYTF	TRBV3-1/TRBV3-2	TRBJ1-2	-	-	14
TGTGCCAGCAGCCAAGTCTTCAGCAATCAGCCCCAGCATTTT	CASSQVFSNQPQHF	TRBV3-1/TRBV3-2	TRBJ1-5	-	-	14
TGCAGCGCTACTGGAGGGGGGGCTACTGGCTACACCTTC	CSATGGGATGYTF	TRBV29-1	TRBJ1-2	-	-	13
TGTGCCAGCAGCCCGTCTCTCAAGAGGCCCCAGCATTTT	CASSPSLKRPQHF	TRBV7-8	TRBJ1-5	-	-	13
TGTGCCAGCAGCCTGACAGGAGATAGCAATCAGCCCCAGCATTTT	CASSLTGDSNQPQHF	TRBV6-5	TRBJ1-5	-	-	15
TGTGCCACCAGCAGAGGTGGGGACAGGGATAACTATGGCTACACCTTC	CATSRGGDRDNYGYTF	TRBV15	TRBJ1-2	TRBD1	-	16
TGTGCCAGCAGCTCGACCGGGACAGTATACGTTGAGCAGTTCTTC	CASSSTGTVYVEQFF	TRBV7-2	TRBJ2-1	TRBD1	-	15
TGTGCCAGCAGCCGCGACAGTACTACCTACGAGCAGTACTTC	CASSRDSTTYEQYF	TRBV9	TRBJ2-7	-	-	14
TGCGCCAGCAGCCCCCCCACAGGGTCCTACGAGCAGTACTTC	CASSPPTGSYEQYF	TRBV5-1	TRBJ2-7	-	-	14
TGTGCCAGCAGTCCACGGGGGGGTGGCAATCAGCCCCAGCATTTT	CASSPRGGGNQPQHF	TRBV6-2/TRBV6-3	TRBJ1-5	-	-	15
TGTGCCACCCACAACCTTATGGGGGGAGAAAAACTGTTTTTT	CATHNLMGGEKLFF	TRBV4-2	TRBJ1-4	-	-	14
TGTGCCAGTAGCCAAACGTCAGGGCAAGAGACCCAGTACTTC	CASSQTSGQETQYF	TRBV19	TRBJ2-5	-	once	14
TGCGCCAGCAGCTTGGGAGGGATCCCGAATTCACCCCTCCACTTT	CASSLGGIPNSPLHF	TRBV5-1	TRBJ1-6	-	-	15
TGCGCCAGCAGTACTCCCAGGACATCGCCTGCTTTCTTT	CASSTPRTSPAFF	TRBV5-1	TRBJ1-1	-	-	13
TGTGCCAGTAGTCCCCTGAAGGGGATAGACTATGGCTACACCTTC	CASSPLKGIDYGYTF	TRBV19	TRBJ1-2	-	-	15